One sample yielded the 29 T cell receptor beta chains listed below, sequenced in a study of cytomegalovirus exposure and HLA in healthy donors. PCR amplification relied on 60 Vbeta primers (plus 13 Jbeta primers). The table came from immunoSEQ multiplex PCR; TCRdb's copy has only in-frame clones and leaves some out. The sample has roughly 110,000 clones, about 78% seen once. Specimen: PBMCs. Receptors were obtained from a woman aged 25 to 39 in good health and CMV-seropositive.

V is TRBV7-9 and J is TRBJ2-7; D not certain. Germline assignment: CDR1 SEHNR and CDR2 FQNEAQ (reference sequence). Between the trimmed V and J ends, which lost 5 bases and 2 bases, there was a span of 4 bases. The CDR3 sequence is 11 residues long. The CDR3 region is CASSPAYEQYF. In DNA form, the CDR3 reads TGTGCCAGCAGCCCCGCCTACGAGCAGTACTTC.

This clone was picked up a small number of times. The chain is built from TRBV30 and TRBJ1-1, with D unclear. Trimming stripped 5 bases from V and 1 base from J, with 5 bases between. From germline, CDR1 is GTSNPN and CDR2 SVGIG (reference sequence). The CDR3 loop spans 11 amino acids. CDR3 amino acids: CAWWRNTEAFF. The CDR3 coding sequence is TGTGCCTGGTGGAGGAACACTGAAGCTTTCTTT.

The rearrangement joins TRBV9 to TRBJ1-1; TRBD1 might be the D (5 bases). The germline CDR1 and CDR2 sequences are SGDLS and YYNGEE. CDR3 size: 13 residues. V was trimmed by 3 bases and J by 5 bases, leaving 11 bases between them. In DNA form, the CDR3 reads TGTGCCAGCAGCGCCAGGGTCGGAACTGAAGCTTTCTTT. Translating it yields CASSARVGTEAFF.

The chain recombines TRBV5-5 with TRBJ1-2; 8 nucleotides align to TRBD1. This CDR3 contains 15 residues. Germline CDR1 reads SGHKS; CDR2 reads YYEKEE (reference sequence). V lost 0 bases to trimming and J lost 3 bases; unmatched junction nucleotides: 4. In DNA, the CDR3 is TGTGCCAGCAGCTTGGGGGGGACAGGAGACTATGGCTACACCTTC. Translated: CASSLGGTGDYGYTF. Full variable domain (outside the CDR3, taken from reference TRBV5-5 and TRBJ1-2): DAGVTQSPTHLIKTRGQQVTLRCSPISGHKSVSWYQQVLGQGPQFIFQYYEKEERGRGNFPDRFSARQFPNYSSELNVNALLLGDSALYLCASSLGGTGDYGYTFGSGTRLTVV.

The V call is TRBV19, the J call TRBJ1-1; 8 bases fit TRBD1. Trimming removed 4 bases from V and 4 bases from J; junction bases left unmatched: 8. This CDR3 contains 15 residues. Germline V CDR1 and CDR2: LNHDA, SQIVND (reference sequence). This chain's CDR3 is CASSTSTGVATEAFF. The CDR3 DNA reads TGTGCCAGTAGTACCTCGACAGGGGTCGCCACTGAAGCTTTCTTT.

The rearrangement links TRBV5-1 to TRBJ1-1; D call uncertain. The germline V gene encodes CDR1 SGHRS and CDR2 YFSETQ. Trimming removed 4 bases at V and 5 bases at J, with 12 bases between. The CDR3 is 13 residues long. The CDR3 sequence: CASSQNVWTEAFF. CDR3 DNA: TGCGCCAGCAGCCAGAATGTCTGGACTGAAGCTTTCTTT. Full variable domain (missing parts from reference TRBV5-1 and TRBJ1-1): KAGVTQTPRYLIKTRGQQVTLSCSPISGHRSVSWYQQTPGQGLQFLFEYFSETQRNKGNFPGRFSGRQFSNSRSEMNVSTLELGDSALYLCASSQNVWTEAFFGQGTRLTVV.

This chain links TRBV6-1 with TRBJ1-2; TRBD1 is a possible D gene (6 bases). The germline CDR1 and CDR2 sequences are MNHNS and SASEGT. The CDR3 contains 15 residues. Trimming cost V 3 bases and J 7 bases, with 18 bases left between them. CDR3 region: CASSDPSTGNLGYTF. CDR3 nucleotide sequence: TGTGCCAGCAGTGACCCTTCAACAGGGAATCTTGGCTACACCTTC.

This rearrangement joins TRBV30 to TRBJ1-3, with D uncertain. This CDR3 is built from 13 residues. Between the trimmed V and J ends, which lost 6 bases and 3 bases, there was a span of 12 bases. CDR1 GTSNPN and CDR2 SVGIG come from the germline V gene (reference sequence). CDR3 nucleotide sequence: TGTGCCTGCTCCACGGGGAGTGGAAACACCATATATTTT. Its translation: CACSTGSGNTIYF.

The chain carries TRBV28 and TRBJ1-2; D possibly corresponds to TRBD1 (5 bases). Trimming stripped 6 bases from V and 6 bases from J, with 11 bases between. CDR3 length: 12 residues. CDR1 and CDR2 (germline): MDHEN, SYDVKM. The CDR3 loop reads CASRGGVHGYTF. CDR3 in DNA: TGTGCCAGCAGGGGAGGGGTTCATGGCTACACCTTC.

The chain combines TRBV7-3 with TRBJ2-1, with TRBD1 matching 8 bases. The trim removed 5 bases at V and 7 bases at J, leaving 13 bases unmatched. This CDR3 has 16 amino acids. Per the germline V gene, CDR1 is SGHTA and CDR2 is FQGTGA. DNA for the CDR3: TGTGCCAGCAGCCGAAGACAGGGGCGGGTTTTGAATGAGCAGTTCTTC. This codes for CASSRRQGRVLNEQFF. Full variable domain (outside the CDR3, taken from reference TRBV7-3 and TRBJ2-1): GAGVSQTPSNKVTEKGKYVELRCDPISGHTALYWYRQSLGQGPEFLIYFQGTGAADDSGLPNDRFFAVRPEGSVSTLKIQRTERGDSAVYLCASSRRQGRVLNEQFFGPGTRLTVL.

J is TRBJ1-3 and V is TRBV29-1; 7 bases fit TRBD1. Germline CDR1 and CDR2: SQVTM and ANQGSEA. V lost 2 bases to trimming and J lost 0 bases; unmatched junction nucleotides: 13. The CDR3 totals 18 residues. The chain's CDR3 is CSVEFEGQSLSSGNTIYF. The CDR3 bases are TGCAGCGTTGAATTTGAGGGACAGTCCCTAAGCTCTGGAAACACCATATATTTT.

In DNA, the CDR3 is TGTGCCAGTAGACAGTACAATGAGCAGTTCTTC. This encodes CASRQYNEQFF. V is TRBV2 and J is TRBJ2-1; D possibly corresponds to TRBD1 (5 bases). Trimming pared 9 bases from V and 4 bases from J, leaving 7 bases between. The CDR3 consists of 11 residues. CDR1 and CDR2 from the germline V gene are SNHLY and FYNNEI.

The chain has TRBV7-6 and TRBJ2-3; D gene uncertain. Germline values: CDR1 SGHVS, CDR2 FNYEAQ. V was trimmed by 2 bases and J by 4 bases, leaving 4 bases between them. This CDR3 region has 12 residues. CDR3 sequence: CASSLIADTQYF. The CDR3 nucleotides read TGTGCCAGCAGCTTAATCGCAGATACGCAGTATTTT.

The chain employs TRBV2 and TRBJ2-5; D not resolved. Germline CDR1 SNHLY, CDR2 FYNNEI. V was pared by 4 bases and J by 2 bases, with 8 bases between. The CDR3 has 13 residues. This CDR3 reads CASSVLEQETQYF. The DNA for the CDR3 is TGTGCCAGCAGTGTTTTGGAGCAAGAGACCCAGTACTTC.

This clone has more than one count but fewer than ten. The chain uses TRBV7-9 and TRBJ2-2; 12 nucleotides match TRBD2. The CDR3 runs 19 residues. V trimming: 5 bases; J trimming: 1 base; junction bases outside the gene matches: 11. Per germline, CDR1 SEHNR and CDR2 FQNEAQ (reference sequence). The CDR3 is CASSQIKLGLAGNTGELFF. As DNA, the CDR3 is TGTGCCAGCAGCCAAATAAAATTGGGACTAGCGGGGAACACCGGGGAGCTGTTTTTT.

This chain uses TRBV6-6 with TRBJ1-2; possibly TRBD1 for D (5 bases). Germline V gives CDR1 MNHNY, CDR2 SVGAGI (reference sequence). Trimming pared 8 bases from V and 8 bases from J, leaving 21 bases between. This CDR3 contains 14 residues. The CDR3 DNA sequence: TGTGCCAGCCGTCGAGACACAGGACGAGAGGGCTACACCTTC. This codes for CASRRDTGREGYTF.

The chain recombines TRBV27 with TRBJ2-3; D ambiguous. Germline CDR1 and CDR2: MNHEY and SMNVEV (reference sequence). CDR3 length: 17 residues. Trimming stripped 2 bases from V and 1 base from J, with 16 bases between. This chain's CDR3 is CASSLLRPPSGTDTQYF. The CDR3 DNA reads TGTGCCAGCAGTTTACTCCGTCCTCCGTCGGGCACAGATACGCAGTATTTT.

The rearrangement joins TRBV6-1 to TRBJ1-3, with 9 bases that match TRBD1. J gave up 7 bases and V 4 bases, and 8 bases lay outside the gene matches. Germline V gene lookup returns CDR1 MNHNS and CDR2 SASEGT. This CDR3 has 15 residues. This chain's CDR3 is CASSVYRGLENTIYF. The CDR3, as DNA: TGTGCCAGCAGTGTATACAGGGGGCTAGAGAACACCATATATTTT.

This chain joins TRBV5-1 and TRBJ1-1; 7 bases match TRBD1. Germline-derived CDR1 and CDR2 are SGHRS and YFSETQ. This CDR3 is 13 amino acids long. J lost 7 bases, V lost 5 bases, and 8 bases had no gene match. CDR3 nucleotide sequence: TGCGCCAGCAGGATTGAGGGGGCGTTTGAAGCTTTCTTT. It is translated as CASRIEGAFEAFF.

V usage is TRBV19 and J usage is TRBJ2-4, with a tentative D call TRBD2 (7 bases). Trimming pared 6 bases from V and 0 bases from J, leaving 12 bases between. The germline V gene encodes CDR1 LNHDA and CDR2 SQIVND (reference sequence). The CDR3 extends over 15 amino acids. The CDR3 spells CASRRGGVAKNIQYF. DNA for the CDR3: TGTGCCAGTAGGAGGGGGGGGGTAGCCAAAAACATTCAGTACTTC.

V gene TRBV5-4 combines with J gene TRBJ2-7, with 10 bases lining up with TRBD2. With V trimmed by 1 base and J by 7 bases, 8 bases remained unmatched. CDR1 SGHNT and CDR2 YYREEE come from the germline V gene (reference sequence). The CDR3 length is 15 residues. The CDR3 region has the DNA TGTGCCAGCAGCTTGTGGGTAGCGGGAGGACGTGAGCAGTACTTC. Protein product: CASSLWVAGGREQYF.

The CDR3 DNA reads TGTGCCAGCAGTGCCGCGGGGATTGGCGGCTACACCTTC. Amino acid sequence: CASSAAGIGGYTF. V is TRBV6-1 and J is TRBJ1-2; D ambiguous. V was clipped by 4 bases and J by 8 bases, with 14 bases between them. The CDR3 extends over 13 amino acids. Germline V gene sequence: CDR1 MNHNS, CDR2 SASEGT.

This rearrangement joins TRBV18 to TRBJ1-2; 10 nucleotides match TRBD1. There are 15 residues in the CDR3. Germline lookup yields CDR1 KGHSH and CDR2 LQKENI. With V trimmed by 3 bases and J by 4 bases, 5 bases remained unmatched. The CDR3 sequence is CASSPGTGVAYGYTF. The CDR3 bases are TGTGCCAGCTCACCTGGGACAGGGGTAGCCTATGGCTACACCTTC.

The rearrangement uses TRBV5-4 and TRBJ1-3, with 7 bases identical to TRBD1. The V and J ends lost 4 bases and 3 bases, in that order; junction bases with no gene match: 10. Germline V gives CDR1 SGHNT, CDR2 YYREEE (reference sequence). The CDR3 is 16 residues long. The CDR3 spells CASSAGQTNLGNTIYF. The DNA for the CDR3 is TGTGCCAGCAGCGCGGGACAGACGAACCTTGGAAACACCATATATTTT.

CDR3 nucleotides: TGCGCCAGCAGCTTGGCCCTTGCGGGGGCGCCACCCTACAATGAGCAGTTCTTC. The encoded protein is CASSLALAGAPPYNEQFF. V is TRBV5-1 and J is TRBJ2-1; D might be TRBD2 (7 bases). This CDR3 is built from 18 residues. The germline CDR1 and CDR2 sequences are SGHRS and YFSETQ. The germline V and J ends were trimmed by 0 bases and 2 bases, with 18 bases remaining between them.

With regard to this clone: One end of the junction fails to match germline, which may point to a read error. The chain employs TRBV7-7 and TRBJ1-1; maybe TRBD1 (6 bases). The CDR3 is 13 residues long. The germline CDR1 and CDR2 sequences are SSHAT and FNYEAQ (reference sequence). The CDR3 DNA is TGTGCTAGCAGCCTGGACAGGAACACTGAAGCTTTCTTT. This gives the protein CASSLDRNTEAFF.

V gene TRBV19 combines with J gene TRBJ1-6; 8 positions match TRBD1. Unmatched junction bases numbered 6, after V lost 5 bases and J lost 9 bases. The length of the CDR3 is 14 residues. Germline V lookup: CDR1 LNHDA, CDR2 SQIVND (reference sequence). The CDR3 DNA sequence: TGTGCCAGTAGTCTCGGGGACAGGACTTCACCCCTCCACTTT. Its translation: CASSLGDRTSPLHF.

CDR3 region: CASSPRGGDQPQHF. The CDR3 DNA reads TGTGCCAGCAGTCCGAGGGGGGGCGATCAGCCCCAGCATTTT. The chain carries TRBV6-5 and TRBJ1-5, with D possibly TRBD1 on 6 matching bases. The V gene's germline CDR1 is MNHEY and CDR2 SVGAGI. V was pared by 5 bases and J by 5 bases, with 13 bases between. The CDR3 spans 14 residues.

This clone was observed a handful of times. The rearrangement links TRBV5-4 to TRBJ1-1; D is perhaps TRBD1 (5 bases). V lost 7 bases and J lost 5, with 21 bases in between. The CDR3 has 15 residues. Germline CDR1 SGHNT, CDR2 YYREEE (reference sequence). DNA for the CDR3: TGTGCCAGCCTGACCTCGGGCAGGGAAAGAACTGAAGCTTTCTTT. Amino acids: CASLTSGRERTEAFF.